This T cell receptor beta chain comes out of a study of cytomegalovirus exposure and HLA in healthy donors. Study outcomes and limitations: Across HLA loci, a later analysis found differing TCR association rates, with DRB1 most and HLA-C fewest. The availability of immune exposure information extended only to CMV serostatus.

Amplification used 60 Vbeta primers and 13 Jbeta primers. Only in-frame clones appear in the TCRdb table, and some are missing; sequencing was by immunoSEQ multiplex PCR. The top ten clones hold 6.3% of a sample with more than 150,000 clones, 80% of them seen once. Germline V CDR1 and CDR2: GTSNPN, SVGIG (reference sequence). This CDR3 is built from 14 residues. In nominal health when sampled, donors likely had unrecorded immune exposures nonetheless. Turning to this clone: What it binds is unknown.

The TCR originated in a man aged 35 to 55 in good health and CMV-seropositive. The chain has TRBV30 and TRBJ2-5; 8 bases align to TRBD1. Judging by the DNA end, TRBJ2-7 fits better; the J call may be wrong. The specimen was PBMCs. Here the CDR3 reads CAWGAGTGSYEQYF. The CDR3, as DNA: TGTGCCTGGGGGGCCGGGACAGGATCCTACGAGCAGTACTTC.